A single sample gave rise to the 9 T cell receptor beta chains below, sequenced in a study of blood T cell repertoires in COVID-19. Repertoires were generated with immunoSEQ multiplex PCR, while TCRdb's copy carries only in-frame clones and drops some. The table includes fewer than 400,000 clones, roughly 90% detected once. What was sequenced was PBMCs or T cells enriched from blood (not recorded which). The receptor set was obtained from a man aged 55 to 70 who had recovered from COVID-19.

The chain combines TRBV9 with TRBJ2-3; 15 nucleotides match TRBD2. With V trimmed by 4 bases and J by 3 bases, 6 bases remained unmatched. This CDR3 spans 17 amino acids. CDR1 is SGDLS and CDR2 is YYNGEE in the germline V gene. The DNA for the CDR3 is TGTGCCAGCAGCCCAAGGACTAGCGGGAGGGAGACAGATACGCAGTATTTT. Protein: CASSPRTSGRETDTQYF.

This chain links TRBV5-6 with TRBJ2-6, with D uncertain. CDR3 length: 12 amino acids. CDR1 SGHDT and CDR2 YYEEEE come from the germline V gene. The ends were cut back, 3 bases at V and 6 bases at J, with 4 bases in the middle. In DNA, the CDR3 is TGTGCCAGCAGCTCCTCGGCCAACGTCCTGACTTTC. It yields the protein CASSSSANVLTF.

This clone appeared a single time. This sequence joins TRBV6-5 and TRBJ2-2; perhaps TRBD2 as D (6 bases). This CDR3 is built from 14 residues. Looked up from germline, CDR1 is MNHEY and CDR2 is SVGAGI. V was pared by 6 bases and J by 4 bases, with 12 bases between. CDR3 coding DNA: TGTGCCAGCAGGCAAACCGGGAGCACCGGGGAGCTGTTTTTT. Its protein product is CASRQTGSTGELFF.

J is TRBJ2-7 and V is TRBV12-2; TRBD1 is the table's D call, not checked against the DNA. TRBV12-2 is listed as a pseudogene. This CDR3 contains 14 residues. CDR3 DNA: TGTGCAAGTCGCCGGACACTGATCCAGTACGAGCAGTACTTC. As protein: CASRRTLIQYEQYF.

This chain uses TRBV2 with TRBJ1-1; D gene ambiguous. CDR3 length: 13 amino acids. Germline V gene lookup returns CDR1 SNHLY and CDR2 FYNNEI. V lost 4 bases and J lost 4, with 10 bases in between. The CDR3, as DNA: TGTGCCAGCAGTGCAGGATCCCCCACTGAAGCTTTCTTT. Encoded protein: CASSAGSPTEAFF. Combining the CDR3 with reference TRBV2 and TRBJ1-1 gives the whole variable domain EPEVTQTPSHQVTQMGQEVILRCVPISNHLYFYWYRQILGQKVEFLVSFYNNEISEKSEIFDDQFSVERPDGSNFTLKIRSTKLEDSAMYFCASSAGSPTEAFFGQGTRLTVV.

CDR3 DNA: TGTGCCACCATGAAGGCCCCTCCTGGGCTTGGCTACACCTTC. Translation gives CATMKAPPGLGYTF. The chain combines TRBV28 with TRBJ1-2; D not certain. Germline V CDR1 and CDR2: MDHEN, SYDVKM. The CDR3 loop spans 14 amino acids. Trimming took 10 bases from V and 7 from J, leaving 22 bases between them.

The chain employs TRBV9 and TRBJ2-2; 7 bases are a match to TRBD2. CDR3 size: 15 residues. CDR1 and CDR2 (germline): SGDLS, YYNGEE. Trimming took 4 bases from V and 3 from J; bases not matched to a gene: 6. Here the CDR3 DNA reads TGTGCCAGCAGCAAGCGTCGGGAGGACACCGGGGAGCTGTTTTTT. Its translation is CASSKRREDTGELFF.

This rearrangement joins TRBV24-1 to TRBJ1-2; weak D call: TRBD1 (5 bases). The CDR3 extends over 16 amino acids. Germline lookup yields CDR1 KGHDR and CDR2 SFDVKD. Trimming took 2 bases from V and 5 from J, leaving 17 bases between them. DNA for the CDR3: TGTGCCACCAGTGATTCCCATTTGGGGCTCGGGTATGGCTACACCTTC. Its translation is CATSDSHLGLGYGYTF.

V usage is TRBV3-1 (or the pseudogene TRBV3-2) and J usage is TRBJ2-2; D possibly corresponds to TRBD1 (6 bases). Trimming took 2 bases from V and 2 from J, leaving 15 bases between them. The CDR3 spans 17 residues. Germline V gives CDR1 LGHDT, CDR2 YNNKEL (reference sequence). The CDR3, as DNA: TGTGCCAGCAGCCAATCCTGGGCAGGGGCTAACACCGGGGAGCTGTTTTTT. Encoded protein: CASSQSWAGANTGELFF.